The TCR beta chain described here comes from a study of blood T cell repertoires in COVID-19 (dated by TCRdb to the early 2020s). For context, the study as a whole: Samples from collaborators originated in the United States, Italy and Spain and spanned both the acute and convalescent phases of COVID-19. A freely available public database, intended as a resource for researchers studying the immune response to SARS-CoV-2, is where the repertoires were released. Where HLA class I and class II types were available, the types were taken from metadata supplied by the sample provider, not from assay-based typing. The prospective study material was composed of cDNA or gDNA derived from T cells, B-cell-depleted T cells, or PBMCs. The samples were drawn from the first 160 participants of the ongoing ImmuneRACE study and from 1,254 subjects provided by 6 global collaborators. Sample metadata almost always included a de-identified subject ID, COVID-19 status, age in years and sex. Deeply sampled blood TCRbeta repertoires from subjects exposed to, actively infected with, or recovered from COVID-19 were included in the dataset. Points the paper makes about the study in general: How much clinical and demographic metadata was included differed by source and by participant, and the metadata was provided uncurated.

As regards this clone: Its antigen target is currently unknown. No base qualities exist here, and no much larger clone lies one base off it.

The CDR3 measures 17 amino acids from cysteine to phenylalanine. Here the CDR3 DNA is all that survives: 51 bases in frame from base 1. V is clipped by 4 bases and J by 0 bases, and the sequence between their germline boundaries is 18 bases long. The germline V gene yields SGDLS for CDR1 and YYNGEE for CDR2. The collaborating institutions used their own protocols to collect whole blood in K2EDTA tubes. Collaborator samples were shipped for TCRbeta analysis as frozen whole blood, isolated PBMCs, or DNA extracted from either sample type. The immunoSEQ Assay, a bias-controlled multiplex PCR, was used to amplify TCRbeta CDR3 regions from genomic DNA. In the original analysis: Nucleated cell counts per sample were estimated from amplification of reference gene primers within the assay. To quantify the absolute abundance of each unique TCRbeta CDR3 rearrangement, sequence reads were collapsed and filtered. Productive Simpson clonality was computed per sample as the square root of Simpson's diversity index over productive rearrangements. TCRdb obtained this table from immuneACCESS and retained in-frame rearrangements with V and J assigned. These tables miss some clones; where compared with another copy, unresolved V genes account for less than half of the shortfall, and the remainder is unexplained. V and J calls and clone size are as listed in that table; D and trimming were resolved from the DNA. The sample records some 190,000 clones, approximately 91% of which are singletons. Under 2% of the sample comes from the top ten.

This chain joins TRBV9 to TRBJ2-3; the D gene cannot be named for sure. The TCR originated in a man younger than 30 with active or convalescent COVID-19. The material sequenced was peripheral blood. The nucleotide sequence is given as TGTGCCAGCAGCCCCTACCTGGGCCAGCCCAGCACAGATACGCAGTATTTT. This gives the protein CASSPYLGQPSTDTQYF.